The 9 T cell receptor beta chains reported below all come from one sample, sequenced in a study of post-analysis software for immune sequencing data. The library was made from cDNA and included unique molecular identifiers. TCRdb reprocessed the PCR reads via MiXCR and lists one record per CDR3 protein. The sample holds some 690,000 distinct CDR3 sequences, roughly 27% seen once. These receptors lack a known antigen. Findings and caveats of the study: Five or six TRBV segments, TRBV5-6, TRBV5-1 and TRBV20-1 among them, were found more frequent in patients than controls.

Input material: blood. These receptor sequences come from a girl under 18 with multiple sclerosis.

This chain links TRBV2 with TRBJ1-2, with TRBD1 identical over 7 bases. The CDR3 loop spans 13 amino acids. The germline CDR1 and CDR2 sequences are SNHLY and FYNNEI. The V and J ends lost 8 bases and 5 bases, in that order; junction bases with no gene match: 8. The CDR3 here is CASFDRALYGYTF. In DNA, the CDR3 is TGTGCCAGCTTTGACAGGGCCTTATATGGCTACACCTTC.

The sample holds a few counts of this clonotype. This sequence joins TRBV15 and TRBJ2-7, with D possibly matching TRBD2 (6 bases). The CDR3 has 17 residues. Germline V CDR1 and CDR2: LNHNV, YYDKDF (reference sequence). Trimming took off 0 bases at V and 4 bases at J, with 19 bases between the two ends. Here the CDR3 reads CATSRDTFRDWKYEQYF. The CDR3 nucleotides are TGTGCCACCAGCAGAGATACATTCAGGGACTGGAAGTACGAGCAGTACTTC.

This chain connects TRBV20-1 to TRBJ2-5; 7 bases map to TRBD2. CDR1 and CDR2 from the germline V gene are DFQATT and SNEGSKA (reference sequence). J was trimmed by 5 bases and V by 6 bases; bases with no gene match: 12. The CDR3 has 14 amino acids. CDR3 sequence: CSARKAGYGETQYF. CDR3 DNA: TGCAGTGCCCGGAAAGCGGGGTACGGGGAGACCCAGTACTTC.

This sequence joins TRBV7-2 and TRBJ2-4; 7 bases match TRBD2. The CDR3 contains 14 residues. After removal of 3 bases from V and 13 bases from J, the junction contained 12 bases not matched to a gene. Germline CDR1 and CDR2: SGHTA and FQGNSA. CDR3 region: CASSFGSGAGEQYF. The CDR3 region has the DNA TGTGCCAGCAGCTTCGGGTCCGGTGCGGGGGAGCAGTACTTC.

The chain is built from TRBV7-2 and TRBJ2-5; the D gene is possibly TRBD1 (6 bases). The CDR3 spans 17 residues. The germline V gene encodes CDR1 SGHTA and CDR2 FQGNSA. Trimming shortened V by 2 bases and J by 0 bases, and 16 bases separated the two germline ends. In DNA form, the CDR3 reads TGTGCCAGCAGCTTACGGCAGGGGTCCCGGTACCAAGAGACCCAGTACTTC. This codes for CASSLRQGSRYQETQYF.

The sample holds many counts of this clonotype. The chain uses TRBV4-3 and TRBJ2-7; D unresolved. Germline CDR1 LGHNA, CDR2 YSLEER. The V and J ends lost 1 base and 4 bases respectively, with 14 bases between them. The CDR3 loop spans 15 amino acids. CDR3 in DNA: TGCGCCAGCAGCCAAGCTTGGCCAGTGAGGTACGAGCAGTACTTC. This encodes CASSQAWPVRYEQYF.

This clonotype has only a few counts. The rearrangement links TRBV28 to TRBJ2-3; 10 bases match TRBD2. The CDR3 runs to 14 residues. Germline V gene data show CDR1 as MDHEN and CDR2 as SYDVKM. Losses at the gene ends were 7 bases for V and 6 bases for J; bases not matched to a gene: 7. The CDR3 DNA is TGTGCCAGCACCCTGAGCGGGAGGGGGGATACGCAGTATTTT. Translation: CASTLSGRGDTQYF.

This chain connects TRBV28 to TRBJ2-4, with D tentatively TRBD1 (6 bases). V was clipped by 6 bases and J by 11 bases, with 17 bases between them. The CDR3 length is 13 residues. Germline CDR1 reads MDHEN; CDR2 reads SYDVKM. CDR3 sequence: CASSDRKFGLQYF. CDR3 sequence (DNA): TGTGCCAGCAGCGACAGGAAGTTTGGTCTTCAGTACTTC.

This clonotype was found a few times. This chain connects TRBV7-2 to TRBJ2-3, with TRBD2 as a possible D gene (5 bases). Germline V gene lookup returns CDR1 SGHTA and CDR2 FQGNSA. V was pared by 5 bases and J by 6 bases, with 9 bases between. The CDR3 totals 12 residues. Here the CDR3 DNA reads TGTGCCAGCAGCGAACGGAGGGATACGCAGTATTTT. Its translation is CASSERRDTQYF.